The entry below gives a single T cell receptor (beta chain) sequence along with its context. The sample is drawn from a study of identical twins. The germline gives CDR1 DFQATT, CDR2 SNEGSKA (reference sequence). Trimming cost V 6 bases and J 5 bases; bases outside gene matches: 14. The CDR3 is made up of 15 amino acids. Using its own MiXCR run on the 5' RACE reads, TCRdb lists one record per CDR3 protein. The table shows roughly 280,000 distinct CDR3 sequences, with roughly 8.6% occurring only once. Another study also made use of these data, one on yellow fever vaccine responses in identical twins.

This chain connects TRBV20-1 to TRBJ2-7, with 9 positions matching TRBD2. The sequence was collected from a woman aged 18-30 years in good health. The sequenced material came from CD8+ T cells sorted from blood. The CDR3 protein is CSAQISGRLSHEQYF. In DNA, the CDR3 is TGCAGTGCCCAAATAAGCGGGAGGCTATCCCACGAGCAGTACTTC.